The 28 T cell receptor beta chains presented below share a single source sample, sequenced in a study of T-cell memory formation after mild COVID-19. Each CDR3 protein is one row after TCRdb ran MiXCR on the 5' RACE reads. The table records more than 110,000 distinct CDR3 sequences, roughly 24% of them present only once. Sequenced material: PBMCs or a T cell subset sorted from them (not recorded which). The source of these receptors is an adult woman who had mild COVID-19 (a few samples of this study predate the infection). Cell type and time point are not known.

The J gene is TRBJ2-3, the V gene TRBV6-5; D not resolved. Germline assignment: CDR1 MNHEY and CDR2 SVGAGI. The V end was cut by 0 bases, the J end by 5 bases, with 9 bases between. There are 14 residues in the CDR3. This CDR3 reads CASSYSKVGDTQYF. As DNA, the CDR3 is TGTGCCAGCAGTTACTCGAAGGTGGGAGATACGCAGTATTTT.

The chain uses TRBV7-8 and TRBJ2-3; D is unclear. V lost 0 bases, J lost 2 bases, and 6 bases lay in between. CDR1 and CDR2 from the germline V gene are SGHVS and FQNEAQ. The CDR3 extends over 14 amino acids. This CDR3 is CASSLAAFTDTQYF. CDR3 coding DNA: TGTGCCAGCAGCTTAGCAGCCTTCACAGATACGCAGTATTTT.

This clonotype was counted only a few times. The rearrangement joins TRBV7-9 to TRBJ2-5, with 8 bases identical to TRBD1. The CDR3 spans 16 residues. V lost 5 bases to trimming and J lost 5 bases; unmatched junction nucleotides: 13. Germline-derived CDR1 and CDR2 are SEHNR and FQNEAQ (reference sequence). CDR3 sequence reads: CASSGAWQGAMETQYF. The CDR3 DNA is TGTGCCAGCAGCGGTGCCTGGCAGGGGGCTATGGAGACCCAGTACTTC.

This clonotype was seen only a few times. The chain links TRBV6-2 or TRBV6-3 to TRBJ1-1; a possible D gene is TRBD1 (5 bases). With 2 bases removed from V and 1 base from J, the gap between germline ends came to 11 bases. The germline gives CDR1 MNHEY, CDR2 SVGEGT. CDR3 length: 15 residues. For the CDR3, the DNA is TGTGCCAGCAGTTACGCAACCGGGACGAACACTGAAGCTTTCTTT. Translated, it gives CASSYATGTNTEAFF.

The chain carries TRBV3-1 and TRBJ2-4; TRBD2 might be the D (6 bases). Deletions cut 3 bases from V and 11 bases from J, with 17 bases between. The CDR3 totals 14 residues. CDR1 LGHDT and CDR2 YNNKEL come from the germline V gene (reference sequence). This chain's CDR3 is CASSQASTRILQYF. CDR3 DNA: TGTGCCAGCAGCCAGGCCTCGACTAGAATTCTTCAGTACTTC.

The chain has TRBV9 and TRBJ2-7; D is unresolved. In germline, CDR1 is SGDLS, CDR2 YYNGEE. The CDR3 runs 11 residues. V dropped 0 bases and J dropped 7 bases, with 5 bases sitting between them. For the CDR3, the DNA is TGTGCCAGCAGCGTAGGGCGGGAGCAGTACTTC. It specifies CASSVGREQYF. Full variable domain (rest looked up from reference TRBV9 and TRBJ2-7): DSGVTQTPKHLITATGQRVTLRCSPRSGDLSVYWYQQSLDQGLQFLIQYYNGEERAKGNILERFSAQQFPDLHSELNLSSLELGDSALYFCASSVGREQYFGPGTRLTVT.

This clonotype showed up just a few times. The rearrangement links TRBV4-3 to TRBJ2-1, with TRBD2 as a possible D gene (5 bases). V was trimmed by 0 bases and J by 7 bases, leaving 19 bases between them. This CDR3 has 17 amino acids. Germline values: CDR1 LGHNA, CDR2 YSLEER. The CDR3 DNA reads TGCGCCAGCAGCCAAGATCTGACGTACGCGGGCGTAAATGAGCAGTTCTTC. Amino acids: CASSQDLTYAGVNEQFF.

In this sample, this clonotype turned up a few times. The chain has TRBV6-6 and TRBJ2-7; possibly TRBD1 or TRBD2 for D (5 bases each). CDR3 length: 15 residues. Germline V gene lookup returns CDR1 MNHNY and CDR2 SVGAGI (reference sequence). V was shortened by 7 bases and J by 9 bases, with 25 bases between the two germline ends. CDR3 sequence (DNA): TGTGCCAGCACCGAGGGACGAGATCCTACCTCGCGGCAGTACTTC. This codes for CASTEGRDPTSRQYF.

This rearrangement joins TRBV6-4 to TRBJ1-6; no firm D call. CDR1 MRHNA and CDR2 SNTAGT come from the germline V gene. The V and J ends lost 10 bases and 6 bases respectively, with 25 bases between them. CDR3 length: 17 residues. The CDR3, as DNA: TGTGCCACCACGATACCAACCAGGACCCCTTTTAATTCACCCCTCCACTTT. This translates into CATTIPTRTPFNSPLHF.

The genes are TRBV24-1 and TRBJ1-2; 9 bases align to TRBD1. Looked up from germline, CDR1 is KGHDR and CDR2 is SFDVKD. V was clipped by 9 bases and J by 4 bases; unmatched bases: 5. CDR3 size: 13 residues. The CDR3 sequence: CATRDRAGYGYTF. The CDR3 DNA reads TGTGCCACCCGGGACAGGGCCGGCTATGGCTACACCTTC.

V and J are TRBV11-2 and TRBJ2-3; 7 bases map to TRBD2. The ends lost 5 bases at V and 1 base at J; junction bases unmatched: 12. Germline values: CDR1 SGHAT, CDR2 FQNNGV. CDR3 size: 17 residues. Here the CDR3 reads CASSHPSSGGGTDTQYF. The DNA of the CDR3 is TGTGCCAGCAGCCACCCTTCTAGCGGAGGGGGCACAGATACGCAGTATTTT.

The chain combines TRBV5-1 with TRBJ1-1; no clear D gene. V was pared by 4 bases and J by 4 bases, with 20 bases between. The CDR3 is 16 amino acids. Per the germline V gene, CDR1 is SGHRS and CDR2 is YFSETQ. CDR3 nucleotides: TGCGCCAGCAGCACCGGGCTACCCCTAGCGGGCACTGAAGCTTTCTTT. It yields the protein CASSTGLPLAGTEAFF.

This clonotype was counted only a few times. The rearrangement uses TRBV11-2 and TRBJ2-7; TRBD2 agrees at 10 bases. The CDR3 loop spans 12 amino acids. With 5 bases clipped from V and 5 bases from J, the junction kept 0 bases outside the gene matches. CDR1 is SGHAT and CDR2 is FQNNGV in the germline V gene. The CDR3 protein is CASSTSGNEQYF. The DNA for the CDR3 is TGTGCCAGCAGCACTAGCGGGAACGAGCAGTACTTC.

The chain combines TRBV6-6 with TRBJ1-5; D unresolved. Trimming removed 2 bases from V and 4 bases from J, with 12 bases in between. Germline values: CDR1 MNHNY, CDR2 SVGAGI (reference sequence). This CDR3 contains 15 residues. The CDR3 loop reads CASSYVSGGNQPQHF. DNA for the CDR3: TGTGCCAGCAGTTACGTGAGTGGAGGAAATCAGCCCCAGCATTTT.

This clonotype was counted between two and nine times. J is TRBJ1-2 and V is TRBV4-1, with D possibly being TRBD1 (6 bases). Germline CDR1 and CDR2: MGHRA and YSYEKL. Trimming cost V 2 bases and J 5 bases, with 15 bases left between them. The CDR3 is 15 residues long. The CDR3 DNA sequence: TGCGCCAGCAGCCAAATACAGGGCCGCCTGTATGGCTACACCTTC. Protein: CASSQIQGRLYGYTF.

This chain links TRBV7-3 with TRBJ2-7, with 7 bases matching TRBD1. V lost 4 bases to trimming and J lost 2 bases; unmatched junction nucleotides: 8. Per the germline V gene, CDR1 is SGHTA and CDR2 is FQGTGA. This CDR3 spans 15 amino acids. In DNA, the CDR3 is TGTGCCAGCAGCTCCCATCCCGGGACAGCCTACGAGCAGTACTTC. This sequence encodes CASSSHPGTAYEQYF.

The chain recombines TRBV4-2 with TRBJ2-1; 9 bases agree with TRBD2. V trimming: 4 bases; J trimming: 4 bases; junction bases outside the gene matches: 5. The CDR3 consists of 15 residues. Germline V lookup: CDR1 LGHNA, CDR2 YNFKEQ. The DNA of the CDR3 is TGTGCCAGCAGCCTCAGCGGGGGGTTTTACAATGAGCAGTTCTTC. Protein: CASSLSGGFYNEQFF.

This clonotype was detected a few times. The chain joins TRBV24-1 to TRBJ2-1, with 10 bases lining up with TRBD2. Per germline, CDR1 KGHDR and CDR2 SFDVKD. The CDR3 is made up of 14 amino acids. The junction had 7 bases not matched to a gene; V was cut back by 12 bases and J by 3 bases. The CDR3 region is CASSTSGIYNEQFF. The CDR3 DNA reads TGTGCCTCTAGTACTAGCGGGATCTACAATGAGCAGTTCTTC.

The rearrangement uses TRBV4-1 and TRBJ2-1, with TRBD2 matching over 10 bases. This CDR3 has 16 residues. V shed 0 bases, J shed 6 bases, and the junction held 5 bases outside the gene matches. Germline values: CDR1 MGHRA, CDR2 YSYEKL. As DNA, the CDR3 is TGCGCCAGCAGCCAAGATCCAGCGGGGGGGACCAATGAGCAGTTCTTC. Amino acid sequence: CASSQDPAGGTNEQFF.

The rearrangement joins TRBV12-3 or TRBV12-4 to TRBJ1-4; a possible D gene is TRBD1 (6 bases). CDR3 length equals 14 residues. Trimming shortened V by 8 bases and J by 3 bases, and 13 bases separated the two germline ends. The CDR3 is CASCLWGPNEKLFF. The CDR3 DNA reads as TGTGCCAGCTGTCTATGGGGGCCTAATGAAAAACTGTTTTTT.

The V and J genes are TRBV4-3 and TRBJ2-3, with 11 bases that match TRBD1. The CDR3 length is 17 residues. J lost 4 bases, V lost 6 bases, and 12 bases had no gene match. Germline loops: CDR1 LGHNA, CDR2 YSLEER. CDR3 nucleotide sequence: TGCGCCAGCAGACTCGGGGCGGACAGGGGGCTCTCAGATACGCAGTATTTT. Amino acids: CASRLGADRGLSDTQYF.

The V gene is TRBV5-1, the J gene TRBJ2-1, with D perhaps matching TRBD1 or TRBD2 (5 bases each). Looked up from germline, CDR1 is SGHRS and CDR2 is YFSETQ. Between the trimmed V and J ends, which lost 3 bases and 6 bases, there was a span of 16 bases. The CDR3 is 15 residues long. The DNA for the CDR3 is TGCGCCAGCAGCTCCCGGGACGTCGTTTCCAATGAGCAGTTCTTC. This gives the protein CASSSRDVVSNEQFF.

This clonotype was observed a handful of times. One end of the junction fails to match germline, which may point to a read error. The V gene is TRBV7-9, the J gene TRBJ2-1; D is uncertain. The CDR3 covers 12 residues. CDR1 SEHNR and CDR2 FQNEAQ come from the germline V gene (reference sequence). The CDR3 is CASSLVAAEVLF. CDR3 coding DNA: TGTGCCAGCAGCTTAGTCGCTGCCGAGGTGCTCTTC.

This chain uses TRBV12-3 or TRBV12-4 with TRBJ2-1; TRBD2 agrees at 11 bases. J lost 6 bases, V lost 5 bases, and 6 bases had no gene match. The CDR3 spans 15 residues. CDR3 DNA: TGTGCCAGCAGTCCTGGACTAGCGGGTCCCAATGAGCAGTTCTTC. It is translated as CASSPGLAGPNEQFF.

This chain connects TRBV7-9 to TRBJ2-7; the D is unclear. This CDR3 region has 13 residues. V gave up 2 bases and J gave up 6 bases, with 11 bases separating them. The germline CDR1 and CDR2 sequences are SEHNR and FQNEAQ (reference sequence). The CDR3 sequence is CASSLPYATEQYF. DNA for the CDR3: TGTGCCAGCAGCTTACCGTATGCAACCGAGCAGTACTTC.

This clonotype has a handful of counts. The chain is built from TRBV27 and TRBJ2-1; D is uncertain. This CDR3 contains 13 residues. The germline V gene has CDR1 MNHEY and CDR2 SMNVEV (reference sequence). V lost 1 base and J 4 bases, leaving 5 bases between the germline ends. The CDR3 sequence: CASSLYEYNEQFF. For the CDR3, the DNA is TGTGCCAGCAGTTTATACGAATACAATGAGCAGTTCTTC.

The J gene is TRBJ2-7, the V gene TRBV9, with 8 bases identical to TRBD2. This CDR3 is built from 15 residues. Germline assignment: CDR1 SGDLS and CDR2 YYNGEE. The ends lost 4 bases at V and 4 bases at J; junction bases unmatched: 10. The CDR3 region has the DNA TGTGCCAGCAGCTCCAGCGGGGGAGCCGATTACGAGCAGTACTTC. Amino acid sequence: CASSSSGGADYEQYF.

V is TRBV12-3 or TRBV12-4 and J is TRBJ1-1; tentative D call: TRBD1 (5 bases). Trimming stripped 8 bases from V and 2 bases from J, with 12 bases between. The CDR3 consists of 13 residues. CDR3 amino acids: CASLEGFNTEAFF. The CDR3, as DNA: TGTGCCAGCCTGGAGGGGTTCAACACTGAAGCTTTCTTT.